A single TCR beta chain is shown here with its context. The germline CDR1 and CDR2 sequences are SGHVS and FNYEAQ. Trimming left V 0 bases short and J 9 bases short, with 12 bases between. The CDR3 totals 15 residues. This sample is part of a study of blood T cell repertoires in COVID-19. Study overall: Samples came from the United States, Italy and Spain, spanning acute and convalescent COVID-19. The analysed material was cDNA or gDNA that came from T cells, B-cell-depleted T cells, or PBMCs.

Under the authors' procedure: Amplified reference gene primers provided the basis for estimating nucleated cell counts. Sequencing was performed with immunoSEQ multiplex PCR; in TCRdb, only in-frame clones are kept and a portion is missing. V and J calls plus clone size are reproduced from that table; the DNA served to infer D and trimming. The profile shows roughly 210,000 clones, about 85% of them singletons. The chain recombines TRBV7-6 with TRBJ1-6; D perhaps matches TRBD1 (5 bases). The source of this sequence is a man aged 65 to 79 with acute or convalescent COVID-19. Input material: peripheral blood. The CDR3 nucleotides are TGTGCCAGCAGCTTAGCGGCAGGGTCGGGTTCACCCCTCCACTTT. It encodes CASSLAAGSGSPLHF.